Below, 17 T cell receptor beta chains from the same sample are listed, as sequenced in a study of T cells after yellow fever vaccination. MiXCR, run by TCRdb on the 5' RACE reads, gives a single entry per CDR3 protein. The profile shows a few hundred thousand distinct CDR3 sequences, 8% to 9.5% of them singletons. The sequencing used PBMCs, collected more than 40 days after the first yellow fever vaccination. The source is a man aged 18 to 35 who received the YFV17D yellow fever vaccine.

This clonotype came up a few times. The CDR3 sequence is CASSFGYSENIQYF. The CDR3, as DNA: TGTGCCAGCAGCTTTGGTTACAGTGAAAACATTCAGTACTTC. The gene calls are TRBV7-2 and TRBJ2-4; no clear D. Trimming shortened V by 3 bases and J by 5 bases, and 11 bases separated the two germline ends. This CDR3 has 14 amino acids. Per germline, CDR1 SGHTA and CDR2 FQGNSA. The full variable domain, completed using reference TRBV7-2 and TRBJ2-4, is GAGVSQSPSNKVTEKGKDVELRCDPISGHTALYWYRQSLGQGLEFLIYFQGNSAPDKSGLPSDRFSAERTGGSVSTLTIQRTQQEDSAVYLCASSFGYSENIQYFGAGTRLSVL.

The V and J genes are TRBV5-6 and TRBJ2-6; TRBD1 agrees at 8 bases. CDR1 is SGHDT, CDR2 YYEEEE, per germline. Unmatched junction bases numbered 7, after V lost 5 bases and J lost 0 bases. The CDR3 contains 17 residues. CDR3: CASRADRVLSGANVLTF. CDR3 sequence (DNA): TGTGCCAGCAGGGCGGACAGGGTCCTCTCTGGGGCCAACGTCCTGACTTTC.

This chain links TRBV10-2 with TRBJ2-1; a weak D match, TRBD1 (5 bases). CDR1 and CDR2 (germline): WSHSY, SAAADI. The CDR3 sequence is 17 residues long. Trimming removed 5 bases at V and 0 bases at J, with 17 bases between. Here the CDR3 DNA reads TGCGCCAGCAGTCTGGGGCACTTGGAAAGCTCCTACAATGAGCAGTTCTTC. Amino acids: CASSLGHLESSYNEQFF.

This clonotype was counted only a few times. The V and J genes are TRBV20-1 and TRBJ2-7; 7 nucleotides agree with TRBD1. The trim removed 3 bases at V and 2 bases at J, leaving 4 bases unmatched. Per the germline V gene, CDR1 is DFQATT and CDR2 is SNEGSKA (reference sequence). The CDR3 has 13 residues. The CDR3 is CSASADRAYEQYV. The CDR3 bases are TGCAGTGCTAGTGCCGACAGGGCCTACGAGCAGTACGTC.

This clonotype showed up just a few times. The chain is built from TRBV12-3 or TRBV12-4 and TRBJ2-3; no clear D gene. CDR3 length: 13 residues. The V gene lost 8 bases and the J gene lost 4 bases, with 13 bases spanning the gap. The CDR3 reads CASLNAPPDTQYF. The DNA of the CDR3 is TGTGCCAGCTTGAATGCTCCACCAGATACGCAGTATTTT.

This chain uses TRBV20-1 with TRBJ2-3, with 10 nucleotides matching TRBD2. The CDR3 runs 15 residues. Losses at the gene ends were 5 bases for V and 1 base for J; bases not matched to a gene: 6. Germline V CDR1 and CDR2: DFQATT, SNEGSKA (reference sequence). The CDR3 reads CSALTGTSGTDTQYF. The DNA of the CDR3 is TGCAGTGCTTTGACCGGGACTAGCGGCACAGATACGCAGTATTTT.

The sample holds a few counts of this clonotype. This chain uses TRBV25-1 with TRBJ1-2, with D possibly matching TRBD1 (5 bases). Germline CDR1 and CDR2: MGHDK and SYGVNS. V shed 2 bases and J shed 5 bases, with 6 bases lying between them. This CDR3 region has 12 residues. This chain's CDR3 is CASSEPGYGYTF. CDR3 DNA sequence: TGTGCCAGCAGTGAACCAGGGTATGGCTACACCTTC.

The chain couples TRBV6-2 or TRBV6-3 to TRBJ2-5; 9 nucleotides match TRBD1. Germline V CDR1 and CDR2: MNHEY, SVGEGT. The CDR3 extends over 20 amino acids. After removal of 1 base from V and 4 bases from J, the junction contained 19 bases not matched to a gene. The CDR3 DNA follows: TGTGCCAGCAGTTACTATGATACCCGAGCTGGGACAGGGATAAGAGAGACCCAGTACTTC. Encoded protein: CASSYYDTRAGTGIRETQYF.

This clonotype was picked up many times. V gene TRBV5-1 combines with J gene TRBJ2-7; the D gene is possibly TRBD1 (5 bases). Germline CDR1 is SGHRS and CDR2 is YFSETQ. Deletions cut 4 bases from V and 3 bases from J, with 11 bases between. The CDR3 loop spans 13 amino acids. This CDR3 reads CASSMDILYEQYF. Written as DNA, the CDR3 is TGCGCCAGCAGCATGGACATCCTCTACGAGCAGTACTTC.

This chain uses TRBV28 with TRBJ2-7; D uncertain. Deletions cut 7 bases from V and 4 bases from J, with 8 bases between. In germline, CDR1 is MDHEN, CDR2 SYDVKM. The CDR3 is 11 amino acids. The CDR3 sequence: CASTDGYEQYV. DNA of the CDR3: TGTGCCAGCACCGATGGGTACGAGCAGTACGTC.

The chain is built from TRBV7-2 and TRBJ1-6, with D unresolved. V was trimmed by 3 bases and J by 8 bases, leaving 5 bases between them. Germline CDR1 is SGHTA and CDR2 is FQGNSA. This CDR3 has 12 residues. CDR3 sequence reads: CASSLTYSPLHF. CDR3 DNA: TGTGCCAGCAGCTTGACTTATTCACCCCTCCACTTT.

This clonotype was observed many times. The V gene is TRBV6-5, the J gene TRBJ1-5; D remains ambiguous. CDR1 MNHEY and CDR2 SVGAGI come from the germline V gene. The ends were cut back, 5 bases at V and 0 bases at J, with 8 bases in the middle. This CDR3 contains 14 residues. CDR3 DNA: TGTGCCAGCAGTATAAGTTATAGCAATCAGCCCCAGCATTTT. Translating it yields CASSISYSNQPQHF.

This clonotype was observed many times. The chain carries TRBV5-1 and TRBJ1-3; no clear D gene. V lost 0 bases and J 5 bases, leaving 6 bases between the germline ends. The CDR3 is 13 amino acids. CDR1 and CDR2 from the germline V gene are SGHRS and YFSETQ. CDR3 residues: CASSLGVRNTIYF. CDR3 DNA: TGCGCCAGCAGCTTGGGGGTACGAAACACCATATATTTT.

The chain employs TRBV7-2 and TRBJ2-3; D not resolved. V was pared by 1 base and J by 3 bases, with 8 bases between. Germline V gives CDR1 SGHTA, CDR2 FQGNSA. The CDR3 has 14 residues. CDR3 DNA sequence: TGTGCCAGCAGCTTAGAGTCCAGGACAGATACGCAGTATTTT. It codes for CASSLESRTDTQYF.

This chain's CDR3 is CASASRYEQYF. The CDR3 DNA is TGTGCCAGCGCTTCTCGCTACGAGCAGTACTTC. The J gene is TRBJ2-7, the V gene TRBV12-3 or TRBV12-4; D is unresolved. With 8 bases removed from V and 3 bases from J, the gap between germline ends came to 8 bases. This CDR3 comprises 11 residues.

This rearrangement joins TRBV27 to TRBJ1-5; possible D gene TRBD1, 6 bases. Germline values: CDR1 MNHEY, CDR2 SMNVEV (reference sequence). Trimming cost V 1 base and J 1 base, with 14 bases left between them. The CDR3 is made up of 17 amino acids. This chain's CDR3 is CASSLYVGQGSNQPQHF. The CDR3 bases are TGTGCCAGCAGTTTATACGTGGGGCAGGGGAGCAATCAGCCCCAGCATTTT.

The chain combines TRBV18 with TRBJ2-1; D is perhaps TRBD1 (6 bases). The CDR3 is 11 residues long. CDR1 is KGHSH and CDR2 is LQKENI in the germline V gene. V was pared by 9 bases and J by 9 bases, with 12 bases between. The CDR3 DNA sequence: TGTGCCAGTACCAGGGGACCTGAGCAGTTCTTC. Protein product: CASTRGPEQFF.